This is a list of T cell receptor beta chains from one sample in a study of blood T cell repertoires in COVID-19. Profiled with immunoSEQ multiplex PCR; TCRdb holds only in-frame clones, not every one. The sample holds 45,000 to 65,000 clones, approximately 89% seen once. Sequenced material: peripheral blood. The source of these receptors is a man aged 80 or over with active or convalescent COVID-19. Each CDR3 is given with its conserved first and last residue. D genes are given only for firm matches. Only some rows state a clone size, as once, few, many or a class for expanded clones.

d_gene,v_gene,abundance,j_gene,CDR3nt,CDR3aa
TRBD1,TRBV11-1,.,TRBJ1-2,TGTGCCAGCAGCTTACAGGGGGCCAATGGCTACACCTTC,CASSLQGANGYTF
TRBD1,TRBV19,once,TRBJ2-4,TGTGCCAGTAGTATTATGACAGGGATGCGCGGTGGAAACATTCAGTACTTC,CASSIMTGMRGGNIQYF
TRBD1,TRBV28,.,TRBJ1-5,TGTGCCAGCAGTTTAAGGACAGGGACTGCCTCCCGGCCCCAGCATTTT,CASSLRTGTASRPQHF
.,TRBV28,.,TRBJ2-3,TGTGCCAGCCATCGAAGCGAGAGCACAGATACGCAGTATTTT,CASHRSESTDTQYF
TRBD2,TRBV7-3,.,TRBJ2-3,TGTGCCAGCAGCTTAACGGCTAGCGGGGGCCCGGCCCTGCAGTATTTT,CASSLTASGGPALQYF
.,TRBV24-1,.,TRBJ2-7,TGTGCCACCAGTGACTCTACAGGTTTCCCCGGCGAGCAGTACTTC,CATSDSTGFPGEQYF
.,TRBV10-3,.,TRBJ2-7,TGTGCCATGCGTCTTTCGGACAGCTACGAGCAGTACTTC,CAMRLSDSYEQYF
.,TRBV12-3/TRBV12-4,.,TRBJ1-2,TGTGCCAGCAGTTTCCAGGCGAACTATGGCTACACCTTC,CASSFQANYGYTF
TRBD2,TRBV3-1/TRBV3-2,.,TRBJ2-1,TGTGCCAGCAGCCAAGCAGGACTAGCGGGAGGGCCAAATGAGCAGTTCTTC,CASSQAGLAGGPNEQFF
.,TRBV7-4,.,TRBJ1-1,TGTGCCAGCAGCTTAGTACAGGTAGCAGCTTTCTTT,CASSLVQVAAFF
.,TRBV9,.,TRBJ2-7,TGTGCCAGCAGCGTAAGCGTCACTGACGGCGAGCAGTACTTC,CASSVSVTDGEQYF
.,TRBV6-1,.,TRBJ1-3,TGTGCCAGCAGTGAATTGGACAGCCCTGGAAACACCATATATTTT,CASSELDSPGNTIYF
.,TRBV7-9,.,TRBJ1-2,TGTGCCAGCAGCCGGGACATCTATGGCTACACCTTC,CASSRDIYGYTF
.,TRBV6-2/TRBV6-3,once,TRBJ2-1,TGTGCCAGCAGTTACAGGGGCTACAATGAGCAGTTCTTC,CASSYRGYNEQFF
.,TRBV18,.,TRBJ1-1,TGTGCCAGCTCACCACTGGGAGCGTTCGCTGAAGCTTTCTTT,CASSPLGAFAEAFF
.,TRBV5-1,.,TRBJ2-2,TGCGCCAGCAGCTTGGGAATTGGGCAGGTGGGCACCGGGGAGCTGTTTTTT,CASSLGIGQVGTGELFF
.,TRBV18,.,TRBJ2-1,TGTGCCAGCTCACCTCCCTATCGGGAGAATGAGCAGTTCTTC,CASSPPYRENEQFF
.,TRBV20-1,.,TRBJ2-1,TGCAGTGCTAGTGTGGGGCAGGGCAGATACAATGAGCAGTTCTTC,CSASVGQGRYNEQFF
.,TRBV28,.,TRBJ1-5,TGTGCCAGCATTCCGGGGGGCAATCAGCCCCAGCATTTT,CASIPGGNQPQHF
.,TRBV4-1,.,TRBJ1-2,TGCGCCAGCAGCCAAGGCTCCGGGGTCGGAAACTATGGCTACACCTTC,CASSQGSGVGNYGYTF
.,TRBV30,.,TRBJ1-6,TGTGCCTGGAGTACTAGCTATAATTCACCCCTCCACTTT,CAWSTSYNSPLHF
.,TRBV7-9,.,TRBJ1-1,TGTGCCAGCAGCTCTTTTAAAGGACACGGTAACACTGAAGCTTTCTTT,CASSSFKGHGNTEAFF
.,TRBV3-1/TRBV3-2,.,TRBJ2-5,TGTGCCAGCAGCCAAAATCAGGGTCAAGAGACCCAGTACTTC,CASSQNQGQETQYF
TRBD2,TRBV18,.,TRBJ2-3,TGTGCCAGCTCCCTCAGGCGCGGGGGACGCACAGATACGCAGTATTTT,CASSLRRGGRTDTQYF
TRBD1,TRBV19,.,TRBJ2-1,TGTGCCAGCCGCCCAGGACAGGGGATCGGCAATGAGCAGTTCTTC,CASRPGQGIGNEQFF
.,TRBV19,.,TRBJ1-2,TGTGCCAGTAGTATGGGGACTTTCCCTAACTATGGCTACACCTTC,CASSMGTFPNYGYTF
.,TRBV28,.,TRBJ1-6,TGTGCCAGCAGTTTATCGGGAGTACAGAACTCACCCCTCCACTTT,CASSLSGVQNSPLHF
TRBD1,TRBV20-1,.,TRBJ2-1,TGCAGTGCTAGGGGGAGGGACAGGGATTTCTTC,CSARGRDRDFF
TRBD2,TRBV2,.,TRBJ2-1,TGTGCCAGCAGGGAGTCTAGCGGGGGGCGGGAGCAGTTCTTC,CASRESSGGREQFF
.,TRBV3-1/TRBV3-2,few,TRBJ2-1,TGTGCCAGCAGCCAAGGGCCTAGCGAGGGCAATGAGCAGTTCTTC,CASSQGPSEGNEQFF
TRBD1,TRBV11-2,.,TRBJ1-2,TGTGCCAGCAGCCCAGCGGGACAGGGGACTCTGGACACCTTC,CASSPAGQGTLDTF
.,TRBV28,.,TRBJ2-7,TGTGCCAGCAATTTTCCCGGGACAAGCTACGAGCAGTACTTC,CASNFPGTSYEQYF
.,TRBV25-1,once,TRBJ1-2,TGTGCCAGCAGTGAATTTTCGCGAGCATACGGCTACACCTTC,CASSEFSRAYGYTF
.,TRBV28,.,TRBJ1-5,TGTGCCAGCGCTTCAGGGGCGCGGGTGGATCAGCCCCAGCATTTT,CASASGARVDQPQHF
.,TRBV5-5,.,TRBJ1-5,TGTGCCAGCAGTACAGATAGCAATCAGCCCCAGCATTTT,CASSTDSNQPQHF
.,TRBV6-2/TRBV6-3,.,TRBJ1-2,TGTGCCAGCAGTTACTCGAGGGATCCTAACTATGGCTACACCTTC,CASSYSRDPNYGYTF
.,TRBV11-1,.,TRBJ2-3,TGTGCCAGCAGCCAGTCAGATACGCAGTATTTT,CASSQSDTQYF
.,TRBV7-2,.,TRBJ2-5,TGTGCCAGCAGCTTGGGTGGAGCTATGCAAGAGACCCAGTACTTC,CASSLGGAMQETQYF
.,TRBV14,.,TRBJ2-3,TGTGCCAGCAGCCAATCGGCAGATACGCAGTATTTT,CASSQSADTQYF